This is a list of T cell receptor beta chains from one sample in a study of blood T cell repertoires in COVID-19. Using immunoSEQ multiplex PCR, the repertoire was profiled, and TCRdb retains in-frame clones only, with some absent. The table has under 200,000 clones, roughly 87% seen once. Sequencing used peripheral blood. Receptor source: a man between 60 and 75 years old with active or convalescent COVID-19. The CDR3 runs from the conserved cysteine through the conserved F or W. Fields, in order: D gene, V gene, clone size, J gene, CDR3 DNA, CDR3 protein. The D gene is left open where the match is weak. Rows may omit the clone size; those that give it use once, few, many or a size class.

D gene: NA
V gene: TRBV20-1
clone size: NA
J gene: TRBJ2-2
CDR3 DNA: TGCAGTGCTAGTCCGACGGGGCGGGGAGAGCCCGGGGAGCTGTTTTTT
CDR3 protein: CSASPTGRGEPGELFF

D gene: NA
V gene: TRBV5-1
clone size: NA
J gene: TRBJ1-5
CDR3 DNA: TGCGCCAGCAGCTACGGGCCGGGGGGCAATCAGCCCCAGCATTTT
CDR3 protein: CASSYGPGGNQPQHF

D gene: NA
V gene: TRBV18
clone size: NA
J gene: TRBJ2-5
CDR3 DNA: TGTGCCAGCCAAACGGCTAACCGGGGGGAGACCCAGTACTTC
CDR3 protein: CASQTANRGETQYF

D gene: NA
V gene: TRBV5-1
clone size: NA
J gene: TRBJ2-3
CDR3 DNA: TGCGCCAGCAGCCGGTCTGGGGGGACGGACACAGATACGCAGTATTTT
CDR3 protein: CASSRSGGTDTDTQYF

D gene: NA
V gene: TRBV2
clone size: once
J gene: TRBJ1-2
CDR3 DNA: TGTGCCAGCAGTGAGGTTCGGGGATACTATGGCTACACCTTC
CDR3 protein: CASSEVRGYYGYTF

D gene: NA
V gene: TRBV19
clone size: once
J gene: TRBJ1-1
CDR3 DNA: TGTGCCCGAAGGCCGGCGAGCGTGAACACTGAAGCTTTCTTT
CDR3 protein: CARRPASVNTEAFF

D gene: TRBD1
V gene: TRBV29-1
clone size: NA
J gene: TRBJ1-1
CDR3 DNA: TGCAGCGTTGAGGAGGGACAGGGCGTTACTGAAGCTTTCTTT
CDR3 protein: CSVEEGQGVTEAFF

D gene: NA
V gene: TRBV15
clone size: NA
J gene: TRBJ1-1
CDR3 DNA: TGTGCCACCGGTCATCAAAAGCTCACTGAAGCTTTCTTT
CDR3 protein: CATGHQKLTEAFF

D gene: TRBD1
V gene: TRBV19
clone size: NA
J gene: TRBJ1-1
CDR3 DNA: TGTGCCAGTAGTAAACAAGGGGGCGAAGCTTTCTTT
CDR3 protein: CASSKQGGEAFF

D gene: NA
V gene: TRBV25-1
clone size: once
J gene: TRBJ1-2
CDR3 DNA: TGTGCCAGCAGTGGGGGGCCGTCTGGCTACACCTTC
CDR3 protein: CASSGGPSGYTF

D gene: TRBD2
V gene: TRBV6-6
clone size: NA
J gene: TRBJ2-2
CDR3 DNA: TGTGCCAGCAGTCCCCTAGCGGGGGGGCCGAACACCGGGGAGCTGTTTTTT
CDR3 protein: CASSPLAGGPNTGELFF

D gene: NA
V gene: TRBV4-2
clone size: NA
J gene: TRBJ2-1
CDR3 DNA: TGTGCCAGCAGCCAAGAGAGCCCACCTTCGGGCAATGAGCAGTTCTTC
CDR3 protein: CASSQESPPSGNEQFF

D gene: NA
V gene: TRBV30
clone size: NA
J gene: TRBJ2-5
CDR3 DNA: TGTGCCTGGAGTCGGCAAACGGGAGAGACCCAGTACTTC
CDR3 protein: CAWSRQTGETQYF

D gene: TRBD2
V gene: TRBV7-3
clone size: NA
J gene: TRBJ2-3
CDR3 DNA: TGTGCCAGCAGCTTAAATGGGGGGGGCACAGATACGCAGTATTTT
CDR3 protein: CASSLNGGGTDTQYF

D gene: TRBD1
V gene: TRBV15
clone size: NA
J gene: TRBJ1-1
CDR3 DNA: TGTGCCACCAGCAGAGGTGGGACAGCGAACACTGAAGCTTTCTTT
CDR3 protein: CATSRGGTANTEAFF

D gene: NA
V gene: TRBV11-3
clone size: NA
J gene: TRBJ2-1
CDR3 DNA: TGTGCCAGCAGCTTAAGGGGGGGGGCGGCTGAGCAGTTCTTC
CDR3 protein: CASSLRGGAAEQFF

D gene: NA
V gene: TRBV6-1
clone size: NA
J gene: TRBJ1-2
CDR3 DNA: TGTGCCAGCAGTGATGGGGGGTGGTATGGCTACACCTTC
CDR3 protein: CASSDGGWYGYTF

D gene: NA
V gene: TRBV5-1
clone size: once
J gene: TRBJ1-2
CDR3 DNA: TGCGCCAGCAGCTTGGCGAGGACAGCGACTAACTATGGCTACACCTTC
CDR3 protein: CASSLARTATNYGYTF

D gene: TRBD2
V gene: TRBV5-1
clone size: NA
J gene: TRBJ2-2
CDR3 DNA: TGCGCCAGCAGCCGGGGGGGCCTGGACACCGGGGAGCTGTTTTTT
CDR3 protein: CASSRGGLDTGELFF

D gene: NA
V gene: TRBV10-3
clone size: NA
J gene: TRBJ2-3
CDR3 DNA: TGTGCCATCAGTGAGCCCGGACATCCTTTTAGCACAGATACGCAGTATTTT
CDR3 protein: CAISEPGHPFSTDTQYF

D gene: TRBD1
V gene: TRBV27
clone size: NA
J gene: TRBJ2-6
CDR3 DNA: TGTGCCAGCAGTACCAGGGACAGTCCTATCTCTGGGGCCAACGTCCTGACTTTC
CDR3 protein: CASSTRDSPISGANVLTF

D gene: TRBD1
V gene: TRBV6-1
clone size: NA
J gene: TRBJ2-4
CDR3 DNA: TGTGCCAGCAGTGAGTTCGACAGGGGGCCAGGGTACTTC
CDR3 protein: CASSEFDRGPGYF

D gene: TRBD1
V gene: TRBV6-1
clone size: NA
J gene: TRBJ2-2
CDR3 DNA: TGTGCCAGCAGTGATACAGGGGGGACCGGGGAGCTGTTTTTT
CDR3 protein: CASSDTGGTGELFF

D gene: TRBD1
V gene: TRBV7-9
clone size: NA
J gene: TRBJ1-5
CDR3 DNA: TGTGCCAGCAGCTCGGGACAGGGAGGCAATCAGCCCCAGCATTTT
CDR3 protein: CASSSGQGGNQPQHF

D gene: TRBD1
V gene: TRBV6-4
clone size: NA
J gene: TRBJ1-2
CDR3 DNA: TGTGCCAGCAGTCCGACAGGGGAGCATGGCTACACCTTC
CDR3 protein: CASSPTGEHGYTF

D gene: TRBD1
V gene: TRBV6-4
clone size: NA
J gene: TRBJ1-2
CDR3 DNA: TGTGCCAGCAGTGACTCGTGGGACAGAAACTATGGCTACACCTTC
CDR3 protein: CASSDSWDRNYGYTF

D gene: TRBD1
V gene: TRBV5-1
clone size: NA
J gene: TRBJ2-1
CDR3 DNA: TGCGCCAGCAGGGGGACAGGACCCTACAATGAGCAGTTCTTC
CDR3 protein: CASRGTGPYNEQFF

D gene: TRBD2
V gene: TRBV2
clone size: once
J gene: TRBJ2-2
CDR3 DNA: TGTGCCAGCAGTGAATGGCGGGGGGCCACCGGGGAGCTGTTTTTT
CDR3 protein: CASSEWRGATGELFF

D gene: TRBD1
V gene: TRBV5-8
clone size: NA
J gene: TRBJ1-1
CDR3 DNA: TGTGCCAGCAGCTTCGGTGGGACAGGGAACACTGAAGCTTTCTTT
CDR3 protein: CASSFGGTGNTEAFF

D gene: NA
V gene: TRBV6-1
clone size: once
J gene: TRBJ1-1
CDR3 DNA: TGTGCCAGCAGTGAAAGTACAGGGACAAGGACTGAAGCTTTCTTT
CDR3 protein: CASSESTGTRTEAFF

D gene: NA
V gene: TRBV28
clone size: NA
J gene: TRBJ1-6
CDR3 DNA: TGTGCCAGCAGTTTGCCATCTGGCCAACATTCACCCCTCCACTTT
CDR3 protein: CASSLPSGQHSPLHF

D gene: NA
V gene: TRBV27
clone size: NA
J gene: TRBJ1-5
CDR3 DNA: TGTGCCAGCAGTTTCCGGGCGGGAAATCAGCCCCAGCATTTT
CDR3 protein: CASSFRAGNQPQHF

D gene: TRBD2
V gene: TRBV7-2
clone size: NA
J gene: TRBJ2-1
CDR3 DNA: TGTGCCAGCAGCTCCGGGACTACCTCCTACAATGAGCAGTTCTTC
CDR3 protein: CASSSGTTSYNEQFF

D gene: NA
V gene: TRBV1
clone size: NA
J gene: TRBJ1-4
CDR3 DNA: TGCACCAGCAGACTGACAGGCGTTAATGAAAAACTGTTTTTT
CDR3 protein: CTSRLTGVNEKLFF

D gene: TRBD1
V gene: TRBV2
clone size: NA
J gene: TRBJ2-1
CDR3 DNA: TGTGCCAGCGATGATGGGACAGGGGTATACAATGAGCAGTTCTTC
CDR3 protein: CASDDGTGVYNEQFF

D gene: NA
V gene: TRBV5-6
clone size: NA
J gene: TRBJ1-2
CDR3 DNA: TGTGCCAGCAGCTCGGGAGGGGCCTGGGGAGGCTACACCTTC
CDR3 protein: CASSSGGAWGGYTF

D gene: NA
V gene: TRBV7-3
clone size: once
J gene: TRBJ2-3
CDR3 DNA: TGTGCCAGCAAGGTGGGCAGTTCCACAGATACGCAGTATTTT
CDR3 protein: CASKVGSSTDTQYF

D gene: NA
V gene: TRBV5-1
clone size: NA
J gene: TRBJ2-3
CDR3 DNA: TGCGCCAGCAGCTTGGGACCGGCTCTGGGCGGCACAGATACGCAGTATTTT
CDR3 protein: CASSLGPALGGTDTQYF

D gene: NA
V gene: TRBV4-1
clone size: NA
J gene: TRBJ2-1
CDR3 DNA: TGCGCCAGCAGCCAAGATCTACAGGGCCGTAGCTCCTACAATGAGCAGTTCTTC
CDR3 protein: CASSQDLQGRSSYNEQFF

D gene: TRBD2
V gene: TRBV9
clone size: NA
J gene: TRBJ2-3
CDR3 DNA: TGTGCCAGCAGCGTGGCCGCTAGCGGGGGGCCCACAGATACGCAGTATTTT
CDR3 protein: CASSVAASGGPTDTQYF

D gene: TRBD2
V gene: TRBV7-3
clone size: NA
J gene: TRBJ2-7
CDR3 DNA: TGTGCCAGCAGCTTAACGGGAGGGGCTCGCTCCTACGAGCAGTACTTC
CDR3 protein: CASSLTGGARSYEQYF

D gene: TRBD1
V gene: TRBV2
clone size: NA
J gene: TRBJ1-5
CDR3 DNA: TGTGCCAGCAGCAAGGACAGGGGCCACAATCAGCCCCAGCATTTT
CDR3 protein: CASSKDRGHNQPQHF

D gene: TRBD1
V gene: TRBV2
clone size: NA
J gene: TRBJ1-3
CDR3 DNA: TGTGCCAGCAGTGGGACAGGGTCTGGAAACACCATATATTTT
CDR3 protein: CASSGTGSGNTIYF

D gene: NA
V gene: TRBV18
clone size: NA
J gene: TRBJ1-2
CDR3 DNA: TGTGCCAGCTCACCATCTTACCTGACTCAAGGAGGCTACACCTTC
CDR3 protein: CASSPSYLTQGGYTF

D gene: NA
V gene: TRBV4-1
clone size: NA
J gene: TRBJ2-7
CDR3 DNA: TGCGCCAGCAGCCAAGCAGGACAGCGCTCCTACGAGCAGTACTTC
CDR3 protein: CASSQAGQRSYEQYF

D gene: TRBD1
V gene: TRBV13
clone size: NA
J gene: TRBJ2-1
CDR3 DNA: TGTGCCAGCAGCTTAGTCGGGACAGGAAATGAGCAGTTCTTC
CDR3 protein: CASSLVGTGNEQFF

D gene: TRBD2
V gene: TRBV7-9
clone size: NA
J gene: TRBJ2-2
CDR3 DNA: TGTGCCAGCAGCCCCCGGCTAGCGGGACCCACCGGGGAGCTGTTTTTT
CDR3 protein: CASSPRLAGPTGELFF

D gene: TRBD1
V gene: TRBV2
clone size: once
J gene: TRBJ1-2
CDR3 DNA: TGTGCCAGCAGTGAAACAGGGGGCGAGGATGGCTACACCTTC
CDR3 protein: CASSETGGEDGYTF

D gene: NA
V gene: TRBV5-6
clone size: NA
J gene: TRBJ1-2
CDR3 DNA: TGTGCCAGCAGCTTCGAGGGGGACCTCTATGGCTACACCTTC
CDR3 protein: CASSFEGDLYGYTF

D gene: TRBD1
V gene: TRBV29-1
clone size: NA
J gene: TRBJ1-1
CDR3 DNA: TGCAGCGTTGGCCCGGGACAGGCCCGAAACACTGAAGCTTTCTTT
CDR3 protein: CSVGPGQARNTEAFF

D gene: NA
V gene: TRBV30
clone size: NA
J gene: TRBJ1-2
CDR3 DNA: TGTGCCTGGAGTCACAGGGAAAGTGGGTACTATGGCTACACCTTC
CDR3 protein: CAWSHRESGYYGYTF

D gene: NA
V gene: TRBV18
clone size: NA
J gene: TRBJ1-2
CDR3 DNA: TGTGCCAGCTCACCACCACAGGGTATGAAGTATGGCTACACCTTC
CDR3 protein: CASSPPQGMKYGYTF

D gene: NA
V gene: TRBV18
clone size: NA
J gene: TRBJ2-1
CDR3 DNA: TGTGCCAGCTCACCGAGCGATCGGGACAATGAGCAGTTCTTC
CDR3 protein: CASSPSDRDNEQFF

D gene: NA
V gene: TRBV29-1
clone size: NA
J gene: TRBJ2-7
CDR3 DNA: TGCAGCGTTGCGGGACTCTCCTACGAGCAGTACTTC
CDR3 protein: CSVAGLSYEQYF

D gene: NA
V gene: TRBV18
clone size: NA
J gene: TRBJ1-5
CDR3 DNA: TGTGCCAGCTCATTGCAGGGAGGCCCCAATCAGCCCCAGCATTTT
CDR3 protein: CASSLQGGPNQPQHF

D gene: NA
V gene: TRBV11-2
clone size: NA
J gene: TRBJ1-2
CDR3 DNA: TGTGCCAGCAGCTTAGATATGAGGGTTATAGGCTATGGCTACACCTTC
CDR3 protein: CASSLDMRVIGYGYTF

D gene: TRBD1
V gene: TRBV10-3
clone size: NA
J gene: TRBJ2-7
CDR3 DNA: TGTGCCATGGCTAGGACAGGGGGCGTGTACGAGCAGTACTTC
CDR3 protein: CAMARTGGVYEQYF

D gene: NA
V gene: TRBV5-1
clone size: NA
J gene: TRBJ2-3
CDR3 DNA: TGCGCCAGCAGCCCGATCGGGACTGGGGAGGTCGCGCAGTATTTT
CDR3 protein: CASSPIGTGEVAQYF

D gene: NA
V gene: TRBV19
clone size: NA
J gene: TRBJ2-1
CDR3 DNA: TGTGCCAGTAGTATCCGGGACAATGAGCAGTTCTTC
CDR3 protein: CASSIRDNEQFF